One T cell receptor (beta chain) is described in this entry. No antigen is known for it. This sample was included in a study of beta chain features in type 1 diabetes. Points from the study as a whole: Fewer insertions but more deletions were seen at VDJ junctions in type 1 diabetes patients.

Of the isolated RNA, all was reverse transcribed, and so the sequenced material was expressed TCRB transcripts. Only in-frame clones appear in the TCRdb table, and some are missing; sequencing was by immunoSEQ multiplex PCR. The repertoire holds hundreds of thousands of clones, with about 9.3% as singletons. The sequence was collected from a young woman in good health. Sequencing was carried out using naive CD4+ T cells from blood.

CDR3 loop: CSVLGGGLDYGYTF. In DNA, the CDR3 is TGCAGCGTCCTCGGCGGGGGCTTGGACTATGGCTACACCTTC. The V call is TRBV29-1, the J call TRBJ1-2; the D gene is possibly TRBD1 (6 bases). The CDR3 spans 14 residues. CDR1 and CDR2 from the germline V gene are SQVTM and ANQGSEA. V lost 6 bases and J 3 bases, leaving 17 bases between the germline ends. The full variable domain, its missing parts supplied by reference TRBV29-1 and TRBJ1-2, is SAVISQKPSRDICQRGTSLTIQCQVDSQVTMMFWYRQQPGQSLTLIATANQGSEATYESGFVIDKFPISRPNLTFSTLTVSNMSPEDSSIYLCSVLGGGLDYGYTFGSGTRLTVV.